This T cell receptor (beta chain) was found in a study of cytotoxic CD8 clonotypes in ibrutinib-treated CLL. Study-wide background: Response samples were taken after a median roughly 12 months of treatment, range 6 to 36.

Assay used: immunoSEQ multiplex PCR; TCRdb lists only in-frame clones, some missing. The table lists 150,000 to 250,000 clones, about 72% of them singletons. CDR1 is SGHRS and CDR2 is YFSETQ in the germline V gene. The CDR3 length is 16 residues. Trimming stripped 0 bases from V and 1 base from J, with 10 bases between. Sequenced material: PBMCs, taken after 24 months of ibrutinib treatment. The chain recombines TRBV5-1 with TRBJ2-2; no reliable D call. The source is a human donor with chronic lymphocytic leukemia. In nucleotides, the CDR3 is TGCGCCAGCAGCTTGGGGCAAGCAATGAACACCGGGGAGCTGTTTTTT. It yields the protein CASSLGQAMNTGELFF. Based on the CDR3 plus reference TRBV5-1 and TRBJ2-2, the full variable domain is KAGVTQTPRYLIKTRGQQVTLSCSPISGHRSVSWYQQTPGQGLQFLFEYFSETQRNKGNFPGRFSGRQFSNSRSEMNVSTLELGDSALYLCASSLGQAMNTGELFFGEGSRLTVL.